A single sample is the source of the 18 T cell receptor beta chains below, sequenced in a study of T-cell memory formation after mild COVID-19. TCRdb passed the 5' RACE reads through MiXCR, listing each CDR3 protein once. The sample lists about half a million distinct CDR3 sequences, 18% occurring once. Sequencing was done on a sample of PBMCs or a T cell subset sorted from them (not recorded which). These TCRs come from an adult woman who had mild COVID-19 (a few samples of this study predate the infection). Cell type and time point are not known.

The chain employs TRBV19 and TRBJ2-1; TRBD2 might be the D (6 bases). The CDR3 extends over 13 amino acids. Trimming took 2 bases from V and 13 from J, leaving 15 bases between them. Germline CDR1 is LNHDA and CDR2 is SQIVND (reference sequence). The CDR3: CASSIRRDHSQFF. In DNA, the CDR3 is TGTGCCAGTAGTATAAGGAGGGACCATTCTCAGTTCTTC.

There are many counts of this clonotype. This chain joins TRBV3-2 and TRBJ2-1; no DNA check was done on the table's D call, TRBD2. TRBV3-2 is designated a pseudogene. This CDR3 spans 22 amino acids. CDR3 nucleotides: TGTGCCAGCAGCCAACACTACCTTAAGGAGCGGGAGTTTTGTCCCATCCACAATGAGCAGTTCTTC. This gives the protein CASSQHYLKEREFCPIHNEQFF.

This clonotype has just a few counts. The chain uses TRBV20-1 and TRBJ2-1; D ambiguous. CDR3 length equals 14 residues. V shed 5 bases and J shed 5 bases, with 16 bases lying between them. The germline V gene encodes CDR1 DFQATT and CDR2 SNEGSKA (reference sequence). Here the CDR3 DNA reads TGCAGTGCTTTCGGCAGTCCCTCGAACAATGAGCAGTTCTTC. Translation gives CSAFGSPSNNEQFF.

This clonotype was counted a few times. The rearrangement joins TRBV3-1 to TRBJ1-1; D may be TRBD1 (5 bases). The germline V gene has CDR1 LGHDT and CDR2 YNNKEL (reference sequence). The ends were cut back, 3 bases at V and 11 bases at J, with 16 bases in the middle. The CDR3 sequence is 13 residues long. The CDR3 is CASSHPGDRRAFF. DNA of the CDR3: TGTGCCAGCAGCCACCCGGGCGACAGACGGGCTTTCTTT.

This clonotype was picked up a small number of times. The chain couples TRBV9 to TRBJ2-3; D uncertain. There are 13 residues in the CDR3. The germline V and J ends were trimmed by 1 base and 3 bases, with 6 bases remaining between them. CDR1 and CDR2 (germline): SGDLS, YYNGEE. The CDR3 DNA sequence: TGTGCCAGCAGCGTACTAGAGACAGATACGCAGTATTTT. This codes for CASSVLETDTQYF.

V gene TRBV4-3 combines with J gene TRBJ2-7; no clear D gene. V lost 3 bases to trimming and J lost 2 bases, with 14 bases between them. There are 15 residues in the CDR3. Germline V gene lookup returns CDR1 LGHNA and CDR2 YSLEER. The CDR3 loop reads CASSQEHRAAYEQYF. CDR3 in DNA: TGCGCCAGCAGCCAGGAACACCGGGCAGCCTACGAGCAGTACTTC.

This chain links TRBV7-9 with TRBJ2-3; D may correspond to TRBD1 or TRBD2 (5 bases each). The V gene lost 5 bases and the J gene lost 3 bases, with 12 bases spanning the gap. The CDR3 is made up of 14 amino acids. Germline values: CDR1 SEHNR, CDR2 FQNEAQ (reference sequence). The CDR3 loop reads CASSHGTVTDTQYF. In DNA form, the CDR3 reads TGTGCCAGCAGCCACGGGACGGTGACAGATACGCAGTATTTT.

This chain joins TRBV5-6 and TRBJ2-4; D is perhaps TRBD2 (6 bases). The CDR3 is 13 residues long. Germline lookup yields CDR1 SGHDT and CDR2 YYEEEE. The V gene lost 5 bases and the J gene lost 7 bases, with 13 bases spanning the gap. The CDR3 nucleotides read TGTGCCAGCAGTTTTTGGGGGGACAACATTCAGTACTTC. The encoded protein is CASSFWGDNIQYF.

The chain employs TRBV12-3 or TRBV12-4 and TRBJ2-3; 10 nucleotides align to TRBD2. Losses at the gene ends were 5 bases for V and 0 bases for J; bases not matched to a gene: 8. The CDR3 spans 17 residues. CDR3: CASSLPPTSGSTDTQYF. The CDR3 DNA follows: TGTGCCAGCAGTCTGCCCCCGACTAGCGGGAGCACAGATACGCAGTATTTT.

This clonotype occurred a few times. The V and J genes are TRBV5-1 and TRBJ2-1; 8 nucleotides match TRBD2. The CDR3 spans 16 residues. Germline lookup yields CDR1 SGHRS and CDR2 YFSETQ. V gave up 4 bases and J gave up 2 bases; unmatched junction bases: 8. The CDR3 nucleotides read TGCGCCAGCAGCCGCTCCTCGGGAGGGACCTACAATGAGCAGTTCTTC. The encoded protein is CASSRSSGGTYNEQFF.

This clonotype was counted ten times or more. The chain couples TRBV7-2 to TRBJ1-2, with TRBD1 identical over 8 bases. This CDR3 is 14 amino acids long. The germline CDR1 and CDR2 sequences are SGHTA and FQGNSA. V trimming: 4 bases; J trimming: 2 bases; junction bases outside the gene matches: 3. CDR3 nucleotide sequence: TGTGCCAGCAGCTCCGACAGGGGCAACTATGGCTACACCTTC. It codes for CASSSDRGNYGYTF.

This clonotype was found a few times. V and J are TRBV18 and TRBJ2-3, with D possibly TRBD1 on 5 matching bases. The CDR3 contains 12 residues. The germline V gene encodes CDR1 KGHSH and CDR2 LQKENI. The germline V and J ends were trimmed by 10 bases and 5 bases, with 13 bases remaining between them. The CDR3 bases are TGTGCCACCATCCAGCAGGGAGATACGCAGTATTTT. Translation: CATIQQGDTQYF.

The CDR3 protein is CASSLSTGKLFF. CDR3 nucleotides: TGTGCCAGCAGCTTATCGACAGGGAAACTGTTTTTT. The chain recombines TRBV7-9 with TRBJ1-4; 7 bases line up with TRBD1. Germline V gene lookup returns CDR1 SEHNR and CDR2 FQNEAQ (reference sequence). J lost 11 bases, V lost 2 bases, and 2 bases had no gene match. The CDR3 runs 12 residues. Variable domain in full (rest from reference TRBV7-9 and TRBJ1-4): DTGVSQNPRHKITKRGQNVTFRCDPISEHNRLYWYRQTLGQGPEFLTYFQNEAQLEKSRLLSDRFSAERPKGSFSTLEIQRTEQGDSAMYLCASSLSTGKLFFGSGTQLSVL.

This clonotype was observed a single time. The V gene is TRBV12-3 or TRBV12-4, the J gene TRBJ1-1; 12 bases map to TRBD1. V gave up 4 bases and J gave up 5 bases; unmatched junction bases: 8. This CDR3 has 16 residues. As DNA, the CDR3 is TGTGCCAGCAGTTCCTCGGGACAGGGGGCGAGTACTGAAGCTTTCTTT. This translates into CASSSSGQGASTEAFF.

The V gene is TRBV29-1, the J gene TRBJ1-2; 7 bases are shared with TRBD1. After removal of 6 bases from V and 8 bases from J, the junction contained 9 bases not matched to a gene. The CDR3 is 12 residues long. Per germline, CDR1 SQVTM and CDR2 ANQGSEA. This CDR3 reads CSVQDRADGYTF. Written as DNA, the CDR3 is TGCAGCGTACAAGACAGGGCGGACGGCTACACCTTC. The whole variable domain, filled in from reference TRBV29-1 and TRBJ1-2, reads SAVISQKPSRDICQRGTSLTIQCQVDSQVTMMFWYRQQPGQSLTLIATANQGSEATYESGFVIDKFPISRPNLTFSTLTVSNMSPEDSSIYLCSVQDRADGYTFGSGTRLTVV.

The chain joins TRBV9 to TRBJ1-1; weak D call: TRBD1 (5 bases). The ends were cut back, 3 bases at V and 8 bases at J, with 11 bases in the middle. Per germline, CDR1 SGDLS and CDR2 YYNGEE. This CDR3 has 12 amino acids. The CDR3 sequence is CASSASTEEAFF. CDR3 nucleotides: TGTGCCAGCAGCGCTTCGACAGAAGAAGCTTTCTTT.

The rearrangement joins TRBV5-1 to TRBJ1-1; TRBD1 matches 7 bases. V lost 4 bases to trimming and J lost 4 bases; unmatched junction nucleotides: 13. CDR1 is SGHRS and CDR2 is YFSETQ in the germline V gene. There are 16 residues in the CDR3. CDR3 region: CASSPTGSPMGTEAFF. CDR3 nucleotide sequence: TGCGCCAGCAGCCCGACAGGGAGTCCAATGGGCACTGAAGCTTTCTTT. The whole variable domain, filled in from reference TRBV5-1 and TRBJ1-1, reads KAGVTQTPRYLIKTRGQQVTLSCSPISGHRSVSWYQQTPGQGLQFLFEYFSETQRNKGNFPGRFSGRQFSNSRSEMNVSTLELGDSALYLCASSPTGSPMGTEAFFGQGTRLTVV.

The chain couples TRBV5-1 to TRBJ2-3, with D perhaps TRBD2 (7 bases). The CDR3 length is 15 residues. CDR1 SGHRS and CDR2 YFSETQ come from the germline V gene. V was trimmed by 0 bases and J by 1 base, leaving 9 bases between them. The CDR3 DNA reads as TGCGCCAGCAGCTTGGACGGGGGGCGCACAGATACGCAGTATTTT. As protein: CASSLDGGRTDTQYF. Supplemented by reference TRBV5-1 and TRBJ2-3, the full variable domain reads KAGVTQTPRYLIKTRGQQVTLSCSPISGHRSVSWYQQTPGQGLQFLFEYFSETQRNKGNFPGRFSGRQFSNSRSEMNVSTLELGDSALYLCASSLDGGRTDTQYFGPGTRLTVL.